The 8 T cell receptor beta chains below all came from one sample that was sequenced in a study of blood T cell repertoires in COVID-19 (dated by TCRdb to 2019 to 2021). The library was obtained by the immunoSEQ multiplex PCR assay. Entries here come from immuneACCESS through TCRdb and include only in-frame sequences with V and J called. Some clones fail to appear in such tables; in the studies checked, an unresolved V gene covers under half of the shortfall, and the cause of the remainder is unknown. The sample table lists about 38,000 clones, around 74% of them with a count of one. About 10% of the sample belongs to the ten largest clones. Sequenced material: peripheral blood. The source of these receptors is a man between 70 and 80 years old with COVID-19, enrolled during active disease.

The chain joins TRBV19 to TRBJ1-6; no clear D. V lost 4 bases and J 0 bases, leaving 13 bases between the germline ends. Per germline, CDR1 LNHDA and CDR2 SQIVND (reference sequence). The CDR3 runs 17 residues. CDR3 region: CASSNPPGTSYNSPLHF. The CDR3 region has the DNA TGTGCCAGTAGTAACCCCCCTGGCACCTCCTATAATTCACCCCTCCACTTT.

The count of this clone is one. The chain couples TRBV9 to TRBJ2-7; 7 bases align to TRBD1. This CDR3 spans 16 amino acids. Germline V gene sequence: CDR1 SGDLS, CDR2 YYNGEE. Trimming cost V 0 bases and J 2 bases; bases outside gene matches: 8. The CDR3 here is CASSVAKGASTYEQYF. The CDR3, as DNA: TGTGCCAGCAGCGTAGCAAAGGGGGCTTCTACCTACGAGCAGTACTTC.

The chain recombines TRBV28 with TRBJ1-4; D unresolved. CDR3 length equals 13 residues. V was cut by 6 bases and J by 7 bases, with 12 bases left in between. Germline CDR1 and CDR2: MDHEN and SYDVKM. CDR3 in DNA: TGTGCCAGCAGACTGACCGAGCGTGAAAAACTGTTTTTT. Amino acid sequence: CASRLTEREKLFF.

A single count supports this clone. The chain carries TRBV6-6 and TRBJ2-1; 8 nucleotides align to TRBD2. Germline V gene sequence: CDR1 MNHNY, CDR2 SVGAGI (reference sequence). The CDR3 has 14 amino acids. V gave up 7 bases and J gave up 2 bases; unmatched junction bases: 4. The DNA of the CDR3 is TGTGCCAGCACATCGGGGGGGACCTACAATGAGCAGTTCTTC. This translates into CASTSGGTYNEQFF.

This sequence joins TRBV4-2 and TRBJ2-5; 12 nucleotides line up with TRBD2. Germline V gives CDR1 LGHNA, CDR2 YNFKEQ. The CDR3 consists of 16 residues. After removal of 1 base from V and 5 bases from J, the junction contained 5 bases not matched to a gene. CDR3 coding DNA: TGTGCCAGCAGCCAAGGCCAGACTAGCGGGGGTGAGACCCAGTACTTC. Protein product: CASSQGQTSGGETQYF.

The V gene is TRBV4-1, the J gene TRBJ2-5, with 8 bases matching TRBD1. The J segment lost 4 bases and the V segment lost 4 bases, leaving 5 bases of the junction unmatched. The CDR3 totals 14 residues. In germline, CDR1 is MGHRA, CDR2 YSYEKL. The CDR3 bases are TGCGCCAGCAGCCTACTCACAGGGGGAGAGACCCAGTACTTC. It codes for CASSLLTGGETQYF.

The chain uses TRBV7-2 and TRBJ2-1; tentatively, D is TRBD1 (6 bases). CDR1 is SGHTA, CDR2 FQGNSA, per germline. This CDR3 spans 16 amino acids. V was pared by 5 bases and J by 7 bases, with 21 bases between. CDR3 nucleotides: TGTGCCAGCAGCACATTCCCGTTGGGGGCCCGGAATGAGCAGTTCTTC. This gives the protein CASSTFPLGARNEQFF.

CDR3 bases: TGCGCCAGCAGCTTGGAGGGCCGGGGGGGCGTCTCTAGTGGCTACACCTTC. Protein: CASSLEGRGGVSSGYTF. This sequence joins TRBV5-1 and TRBJ1-2; the D gene is possibly TRBD1 (6 bases). Germline CDR1 and CDR2: SGHRS and YFSETQ. V gave up 0 bases and J gave up 7 bases, with 22 bases separating them. This CDR3 has 17 amino acids.